These T cell receptor beta chains were read from a single sample in a study of blood T cell repertoires in COVID-19. Data came from immunoSEQ multiplex PCR; TCRdb stores just in-frame clones and leaves some out. The table records 150,000 to 200,000 clones, roughly 82% of them present only once. The specimen sequenced was peripheral blood. Every receptor here comes from a woman aged 70-85 years with acute or convalescent COVID-19. Both conserved end residues are part of each CDR3. D genes are given only for firm matches. Clone size is not always given. Where it is, it says once, few, many or a class for expanded clones.

TRBJ2-7	once	TRBV21-1	15	NA	TGTGCCAGCAGCAAAGCGGGACAGGGGGCCTACGAGCAGTACTTC	CASSKAGQGAYEQYF
TRBJ2-5	NA	TRBV6-2/TRBV6-3	16	NA	TGTGCCAGCAGTTACGGACGGAGATCGGGGCAAGAGACCCAGTACTTC	CASSYGRRSGQETQYF
TRBJ2-5	NA	TRBV5-1	15	TRBD2	TGCGCCAGCAGCTTCAATAGCGGGGGGCGGGAGACCCAGTACTTC	CASSFNSGGRETQYF
TRBJ2-7	NA	TRBV7-8	14	TRBD1	TGTGCCAGCAGCAATACACAGGGGAGTTATGAGCAGTACTTC	CASSNTQGSYEQYF
TRBJ2-2	NA	TRBV6-2/TRBV6-3	16	TRBD1	TGTGCCAGCAGTACCAGGGGGCCGCTGAACACCGGGGAGCTGTTTTTT	CASSTRGPLNTGELFF
TRBJ2-5	NA	TRBV30	14	TRBD1	TGTGCCTGGAGTGTCTACAGGGGGCGTGAGACCCAGTACTTC	CAWSVYRGRETQYF
TRBJ2-3	NA	TRBV7-9	16	NA	TGTGCCAGCAGCTTACGAGCGGACTGGGGCACAGATACGCAGTATTTT	CASSLRADWGTDTQYF
TRBJ2-3	NA	TRBV18	17	NA	TGTGCCAGCTCACCAAGTCGGCCAGGGGATATAGCAGATACGCAGTATTTT	CASSPSRPGDIADTQYF
TRBJ2-2	NA	TRBV6-5	16	TRBD2	TGTGCCAGCAGTTCCGCGGGGGACCGAAACACCGGGGAGCTGTTTTTT	CASSSAGDRNTGELFF
TRBJ1-1	NA	TRBV28	16	TRBD1	TGTGCCAGCAGTTGGGACAGGGCCCCCTTGAACACTGAAGCTTTCTTT	CASSWDRAPLNTEAFF
TRBJ1-2	NA	TRBV5-1	12	TRBD1	TGCGCCAGCAGTAGACAGGGAGATGGCTACACCTTC	CASSRQGDGYTF
TRBJ1-1	NA	TRBV6-4	13	NA	TGTGCCAGCAGTCGCGTCCAGAACACTGAAGCTTTCTTT	CASSRVQNTEAFF
TRBJ1-5	few	TRBV30	15	TRBD1	TGTGCCTGGAGTGTTCGAGGGGGCCAAAATCAGCCCCAGCATTTT	CAWSVRGGQNQPQHF
TRBJ2-1	NA	TRBV6-5	15	TRBD2	TGTGCCAGCAGTTTCGGGACTAGCGGACTGAATGAGCAGTTCTTC	CASSFGTSGLNEQFF
TRBJ1-5	few	TRBV2	14	TRBD1	TGTGCCAGCAGTCAGACAGGGAACAATCAGCCCCAGCATTTT	CASSQTGNNQPQHF
TRBJ2-7	NA	TRBV9	14	NA	TGTGCCAGCAGCGTAGCTGGGCTAGCAGGCGAGCAGTACTTC	CASSVAGLAGEQYF
TRBJ1-5	NA	TRBV18	17	NA	TGTGCCAGCTCGGAACAAACAGGGATGGGTAGCAATCAGCCCCAGCATTTT	CASSEQTGMGSNQPQHF
TRBJ2-3	few	TRBV5-4	15	TRBD2	TGTGCCAGCAGCTTTTCCGCGGGAGGGCCGGATACGCAGTATTTT	CASSFSAGGPDTQYF
TRBJ2-2	NA	TRBV2	15	NA	TGTGCCAGCAGTGAAAATTTAGCGGTCACCGGGGAGCTGTTTTTT	CASSENLAVTGELFF
TRBJ1-3	few	TRBV4-3	16	TRBD1	TGCGCCAGCAGCCTTATGGCGGGACAGGGCGGAAACACCATATATTTT	CASSLMAGQGGNTIYF
TRBJ1-2	NA	TRBV5-1	14	NA	TGCGCCAGCACTCCCCAGGCGGGAGATTATGGCTACACCTTC	CASTPQAGDYGYTF
TRBJ1-1	NA	TRBV6-5	12	TRBD1	TGTGCCAGCTTCAGGGGGCTTACTGAAGCTTTCTTT	CASFRGLTEAFF
TRBJ1-1	NA	TRBV20-1	15	NA	TGCAGTGCTAGTGGCGACAAGGAAGAGAACACTGAAGCTTTCTTT	CSASGDKEENTEAFF
TRBJ1-1	NA	TRBV7-3	14	NA	TGTGCCAGCAGGTTTGATACGGTGAACACTGAAGCTTTCTTT	CASRFDTVNTEAFF
TRBJ2-3	NA	TRBV5-4	17	TRBD2	TGTGCCAGCCCCTCCGGACTAGCGGGAGGTCCGACAGATACGCAGTATTTT	CASPSGLAGGPTDTQYF
TRBJ2-5	NA	TRBV6-5	15	NA	TGTGCCAGCAGTTACGAGTCGGGAGCTCAAGAGACCCAGTACTTC	CASSYESGAQETQYF
TRBJ1-2	NA	TRBV19	16	TRBD1	TGTGCCAGTACCTCGGACAGGGGGCCCGCTAACTATGGCTACACCTTC	CASTSDRGPANYGYTF
TRBJ2-7	NA	TRBV11-2	16	TRBD1	TGTGCCAGCAGCTCTCGGGCCGAGACAGGGGGCCACGAGCAGTACTTC	CASSSRAETGGHEQYF
TRBJ1-2	NA	TRBV2	14	TRBD1	TGTGCCAGCCTCCACCGGACAGGGGACTATGGCTACACCTTC	CASLHRTGDYGYTF
TRBJ2-1	NA	TRBV5-1	14	NA	TGCGCCAGCAGCTTGATTACAGGGTACGATGAGCAGTTCTTC	CASSLITGYDEQFF
TRBJ2-7	NA	TRBV27	13	NA	TGTGCCAGCAGTTCCCCTTTAGGGGTAGAGCAGTACTTC	CASSSPLGVEQYF
TRBJ1-2	NA	TRBV5-4	13	NA	TGTGCCAGCCGTGCGGGGGCTAACTATGGCTACACCTTC	CASRAGANYGYTF
TRBJ2-1	NA	TRBV5-1	15	TRBD1	TGCGCCAGCAGCTTGGACGGACAGGGCCTTAGGGAGCAGTTCTTC	CASSLDGQGLREQFF
TRBJ1-3	NA	TRBV28	14	TRBD1	TGTGCCAGCAAGCGACAGGGGTCAGGAAACACCATATATTTT	CASKRQGSGNTIYF
TRBJ1-2	NA	TRBV3-1/TRBV3-2	16	TRBD1	TGTGCCAGCAGCCGAAACGGACAGGGGTATGGCTATGGCTACACCTTC	CASSRNGQGYGYGYTF
TRBJ2-1	NA	TRBV15	14	TRBD2	TGTGCCACCAGCAGAGATGCGGGGGTCCATGAGCAGTTCTTC	CATSRDAGVHEQFF
TRBJ2-3	NA	TRBV6-5	15	NA	TGTGCCAGCAGGCGATTATTGACAGTCACAGATACGCAGTATTTT	CASRRLLTVTDTQYF
TRBJ1-2	NA	TRBV6-5	13	TRBD1	TGTGCCAGCAGGACAGGGTCAGGCTATGGCTACACCTTC	CASRTGSGYGYTF
TRBJ2-1	NA	TRBV29-1	15	NA	TGCAGCGTTGAAAGGACACGCCGTATGTACAATGAGCAGTTCTTC	CSVERTRRMYNEQFF
TRBJ1-5	once	TRBV19	16	NA	TGTGCCAGTAGTGTAACAGGAGACATTCCTCGTCAGCCCCAGCATTTT	CASSVTGDIPRQPQHF